Sequencing of this TCR beta chain was carried out in a study of CD8 T cells in ankylosing spondylitis. Many counts were recorded for this clonotype. The antigen remains undetermined. Whole-study results and caveats: Previously reported in reactive arthritis synovial fluid and blood were some of the motif variants. Within ankylosing spondylitis blood, a TCR beta motif made up of under 10 highly homologous variants appeared to be characteristic.

Molecular-barcoded quantitative 5'-RACE produced these TCR beta libraries. TCRdb independently ran MiXCR on the 5' RACE reads; one entry per CDR3 protein. Seen here are roughly 100,000 distinct CDR3 sequences, about 8% observed once, and the top ten hold about 9.6%. This TCR came from a male donor with ankylosing spondylitis or in good health (not recorded which). The sample comprised blood, either unsorted or a sorted T cell fraction (not recorded which).

In nucleotides, the CDR3 is TGTGCCATCAGTGGACCCCGGACTAGCGGGAGGGAGCAGTACTTC. Its protein is CAISGPRTSGREQYF. The chain has TRBV10-3 and TRBJ2-7, with 14 bases that match TRBD2. The V segment lost 4 bases and the J segment 7 bases; nucleotides outside the gene matches: 6. CDR1 and CDR2 from the germline V gene are ENHRY and SYGVKD. There are 15 residues in the CDR3.